The present T cell receptor beta chain was sequenced within a study of molecular identifiers for immune sequencing clone quantification. At the level of the study: In replicates, RNA from roughly 21,000 or 96,000 naive CD8 cells was split five ways, four sequenced. Study-wide findings and caveats: Barcodes shared by identical TCR molecules could lead to underestimated sizes of highly expanded clones.

Bulk TCR libraries used previously described methods and listed TCR primers. TCRdb analysed the PCR reads with MiXCR anew, one entry per CDR3 protein. In the table there are approximately 10,000 distinct CDR3 sequences, roughly a sixth of which are singletons. CDR1 PRHDT and CDR2 FYEKMQ come from the germline V gene (reference sequence). The junction had 17 bases not matched to a gene; V was cut back by 0 bases and J by 5 bases. CDR3 size: 21 residues. A CD8+CD4-CCR7+CD45RA+ phenotype served as the sorting definition for naive CD8 T cells. To note about this clonotype: Its antigen is still unknown.

This clonotype originated in a human donor in good health. Some libraries in this study had Jurkat cell RNA spiked in. The sample taken for sequencing was naive CD8+ T cells from blood, with Jurkat cell RNA spiked in. Indicated subset: FACS-sorted CD8+CD4-CCR7+CD45RA+ naive T cells. The chain carries TRBV13 and TRBJ2-5; 14 nucleotides line up with TRBD2. CDR3 bases: TGTGCCAGCAGCTTAGGTGCGGTCGATGAAGGGACTAGCGGGAGTATGGAGACCCAGTACTTC. This gives the protein CASSLGAVDEGTSGSMETQYF.